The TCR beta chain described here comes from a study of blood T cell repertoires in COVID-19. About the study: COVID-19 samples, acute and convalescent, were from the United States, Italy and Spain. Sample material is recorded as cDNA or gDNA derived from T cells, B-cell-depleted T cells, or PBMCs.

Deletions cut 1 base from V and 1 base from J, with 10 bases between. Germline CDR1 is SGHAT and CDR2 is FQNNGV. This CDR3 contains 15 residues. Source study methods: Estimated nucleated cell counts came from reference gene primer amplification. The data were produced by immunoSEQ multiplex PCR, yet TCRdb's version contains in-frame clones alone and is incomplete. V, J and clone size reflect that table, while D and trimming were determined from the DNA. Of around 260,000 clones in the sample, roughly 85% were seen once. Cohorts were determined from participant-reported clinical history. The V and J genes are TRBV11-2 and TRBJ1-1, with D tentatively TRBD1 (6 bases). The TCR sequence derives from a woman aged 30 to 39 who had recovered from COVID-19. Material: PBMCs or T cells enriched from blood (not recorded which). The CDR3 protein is CASSLGGRGNTEAFF. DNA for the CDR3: TGTGCCAGCAGCTTAGGGGGGCGCGGGAACACTGAAGCTTTCTTT.